This TCR beta chain was recovered during a study of cytomegalovirus exposure and HLA in healthy donors. General study results and limits: No immune exposure information besides CMV serostatus was available. HLA allele associations emerged for around 15,000 TCR beta sequences in a later analysis, at 0.05 false discovery rate.

Note on this clone: Its cognate antigen is unknown.

Trimming cost V 0 bases and J 2 bases; bases outside gene matches: 6. CDR3 length: 16 residues. Germline-derived CDR1 and CDR2 are SGHRS and YFSETQ. In the PCR, 60 Vbeta and 13 Jbeta primers were used. The protocol was immunoSEQ multiplex PCR, while the TCRdb copy is restricted to in-frame clones and leaves out a portion. Of around 140,000 clones in the sample, more than 75% were seen once. Source material: PBMCs. The sequence came from a man aged 40-49 years in good health and CMV-seronegative. The chain links TRBV5-1 to TRBJ2-3, with 7 bases fitting TRBD1. Here the CDR3 DNA reads TGCGCCAGCAGCTTGGAAGGGACAGCCCCCACAGATACGCAGTATTTT. Its protein product is CASSLEGTAPTDTQYF.